A single sample gave rise to the 3 T cell receptor beta chains below, sequenced in a study of CD8 T cells in ankylosing spondylitis. Antigens of these TCRs are unknown. General observations from the study: A TCR beta motif of several highly homologous variants seemed to mark ankylosing spondylitis blood.

TCRdb re-analysed the 5' RACE reads in MiXCR, keeping a single row per CDR3 protein. The table shows hundreds of thousands of distinct CDR3 sequences, with about 12% occurring only once. The sample was blood, either unsorted or a sorted T cell fraction (not recorded which). All receptors come from a male donor with ankylosing spondylitis.

This clonotype was seen a handful of times. This chain links TRBV7-3 with TRBJ1-1; D is unclear. Germline-derived CDR1 and CDR2 are SGHTA and FQGTGA. The CDR3 runs 14 residues. V lost 3 bases, J lost 3 bases, and 11 bases lay in between. The CDR3 nucleotides read TGTGCCAGCAGCTTGACCTGGGGAGACACTGAAGCTTTCTTT. Protein: CASSLTWGDTEAFF.

There are many counts of this clonotype. The chain has TRBV20-1 and TRBJ2-1; TRBD2 is a possible D gene (5 bases). The CDR3 loop spans 15 amino acids. The germline gives CDR1 DFQATT, CDR2 SNEGSKA (reference sequence). V shed 1 base and J shed 1 base, with 11 bases lying between them. The CDR3 bases are TGCAGTGCTAGAGGGGAGTATGATTCCTACAATGAGCAGTTCTTC. It yields the protein CSARGEYDSYNEQFF.

This chain links TRBV30 with TRBJ1-2; 9 bases map to TRBD1. V gave up 5 bases and J gave up 8 bases; unmatched junction bases: 3. CDR3 size: 11 residues. Germline assignment: CDR1 GTSNPN and CDR2 SVGIG (reference sequence). CDR3 sequence: CAWGQGRGYTF. CDR3 nucleotide sequence: TGTGCCTGGGGACAGGGGAGAGGCTACACCTTC.